The 32 T cell receptor beta chains given below trace back to one sample, sequenced in a study of blood T cells in healthy people across ages. Together with a sample-barcoded 5' primer, a J-beta primer mix was included in a second PCR lasting about 6 to 11 cycles. Each CDR3 protein gets one entry after TCRdb re-called the 5' RACE reads with MiXCR. Of about 1,500,000 distinct CDR3 sequences in the sample, about 43% are singletons; the top ten hold 7% to 9%. Sequencing used blood. The receptor set was obtained from a woman between 18 and 29 years old in good health.

The chain is built from TRBV7-9 and TRBJ2-5; D not resolved. V lost 2 bases and J 4 bases, leaving 17 bases between the germline ends. CDR1 is SEHNR, CDR2 FQNEAQ, per germline (reference sequence). CDR3 length: 16 residues. In nucleotides, the CDR3 is TGTGCCAGCAGCTTATTGAACACACGGACCCCAGAGACCCAGTACTTC. Encoded protein: CASSLLNTRTPETQYF.

The chain has TRBV7-3 and TRBJ2-1; 10 nucleotides line up with TRBD1. Trimming cost V 5 bases and J 8 bases; bases outside gene matches: 15. From germline, CDR1 is SGHTA and CDR2 FQGTGA. CDR3 length: 17 residues. CDR3 residues: CASSHLIVDRGIDEQFF. The CDR3 DNA reads as TGTGCCAGCAGCCATCTGATAGTGGACAGGGGGATAGATGAGCAGTTCTTC.

This chain uses TRBV2 with TRBJ2-2, with 11 bases that match TRBD2. V gave up 2 bases and J gave up 4 bases; unmatched junction bases: 15. CDR1 is SNHLY, CDR2 FYNNEI, per germline. The CDR3 has 20 amino acids. The CDR3 loop reads CASSERGIAGGPFFTGELFF. The CDR3 coding sequence is TGTGCCAGCAGTGAAAGGGGGATAGCGGGAGGGCCTTTCTTCACCGGGGAGCTGTTTTTT. The variable domain in full, completed from reference TRBV2 and TRBJ2-2, reads EPEVTQTPSHQVTQMGQEVILRCVPISNHLYFYWYRQILGQKVEFLVSFYNNEISEKSEIFDDQFSVERPDGSNFTLKIRSTKLEDSAMYFCASSERGIAGGPFFTGELFFGEGSRLTVL.

This clonotype was counted only a few times. The chain recombines TRBV2 with TRBJ2-7; D gene uncertain. V lost 5 bases, J lost 4 bases, and 9 bases lay in between. CDR3 length: 12 amino acids. Germline lookup yields CDR1 SNHLY and CDR2 FYNNEI. The DNA of the CDR3 is TGTGCCAGCAGTATATCTATATACGAGCAGTACTTC. Its translation: CASSISIYEQYF.

The chain has TRBV6-6 and TRBJ2-1; D tentatively fits TRBD1 or TRBD2 (7 bases each). The CDR3 consists of 16 residues. Trimming stripped 5 bases from V and 0 bases from J, with 14 bases between. CDR1 is MNHNY and CDR2 is SVGAGI in the germline V gene (reference sequence). The CDR3 DNA follows: TGTGCCAGCAGTCCTCAGGGGGGGGACTCCTACAATGAGCAGTTCTTC. Amino acid sequence: CASSPQGGDSYNEQFF.

Many counts were recorded for this clonotype. V gene TRBV27 combines with J gene TRBJ2-1; 11 nucleotides match TRBD2. The CDR3 is made up of 15 amino acids. CDR1 is MNHEY, CDR2 SMNVEV, per germline (reference sequence). The V and J ends lost 5 bases and 8 bases, in that order; junction bases with no gene match: 8. The CDR3 DNA reads as TGTGCCAGCAGTCTTAGACTAGCGGGAAACTATGAGCAGTTCTTC. Translating gives CASSLRLAGNYEQFF.

About this clonotype itself: This may be a read error: a much more frequent sequence differs by one nucleotide. The chain joins TRBV6-1 to TRBJ2-1; no reliable D call. The germline gives CDR1 MNHNS, CDR2 SASEGT. The CDR3 is 13 residues long. V shed 6 bases and J shed 10 bases, with 16 bases lying between them. The DNA of the CDR3 is TGTGCCAGCAGCCGACGGGTCCAAGACGAGCAGTTCTTC. It specifies CASSRRVQDEQFF.

This clonotype was observed a few times. In DNA form, the CDR3 reads TGTGCCAGCAGCCCGGACAGCATCTATGGCTACACCTTC. It codes for CASSPDSIYGYTF. The V and J genes are TRBV5-6 and TRBJ1-2, with a weak D call TRBD1 (6 bases). Trimming shortened V by 4 bases and J by 4 bases, and 11 bases separated the two germline ends. The CDR3 has 13 amino acids. Germline CDR1 reads SGHDT; CDR2 reads YYEEEE.

The V call is TRBV15, the J call TRBJ2-2; D is possibly TRBD1 (6 bases). Trimming shortened V by 2 bases and J by 1 base, and 8 bases separated the two germline ends. This CDR3 is 15 amino acids long. CDR1 is LNHNV, CDR2 YYDKDF, per germline (reference sequence). The CDR3, as DNA: TGTGCCACCAGCAGATCCAGGGGGAACACCGGGGAGCTGTTTTTT. Translation gives CATSRSRGNTGELFF. The variable domain in full, with the rest retrieved from reference TRBV15 and TRBJ2-2, is DAMVIQNPRYQVTQFGKPVTLSCSQTLNHNVMYWYQQKSSQAPKLLFHYYDKDFNNEADTPDNFQSRRPNTSFCFLDIRSPGLGDTAMYLCATSRSRGNTGELFFGEGSRLTVL.

This chain connects TRBV5-6 to TRBJ1-2, with D maybe TRBD1 (5 bases). Per the germline V gene, CDR1 is SGHDT and CDR2 is YYEEEE. The CDR3 covers 14 residues. Trimming cost V 4 bases and J 7 bases, with 17 bases left between them. The CDR3 protein is CASSLTRRGTGYTF. In DNA, the CDR3 is TGTGCCAGCAGCCTCACACGTCGGGGGACTGGCTACACCTTC.

The chain has TRBV18 and TRBJ2-1; D uncertain. Germline lookup yields CDR1 KGHSH and CDR2 LQKENI. This CDR3 region has 18 residues. V lost 3 bases and J lost 4, with 22 bases in between. CDR3 residues: CASSPLIDVATRYNEQFF. In DNA form, the CDR3 reads TGTGCCAGCTCACCTCTGATCGATGTCGCTACACGATACAATGAGCAGTTCTTC.

On this clonotype: A single base separates this from a much larger clone, so it may be a read error. The V gene is TRBV29-1, the J gene TRBJ2-1; D uncertain. Per germline, CDR1 SQVTM and CDR2 ANQGSEA. The CDR3 covers 10 residues. The V end was cut by 4 bases, the J end by 13 bases, with 11 bases between. CDR3 region: CSVAIETQFF. CDR3 DNA sequence: TGCAGCGTTGCAATCGAGACCCAGTTCTTC.

Of note for this clonotype: A much larger clone lies a single base off, so this may be a read error. This sequence joins TRBV28 and TRBJ2-7; D remains ambiguous. Germline assignment: CDR1 MDHEN and CDR2 SYDVKM. V was clipped by 4 bases and J by 5 bases, with 12 bases between them. The CDR3 loop spans 13 amino acids. CDR3 region: CASSSLPGDEQYF. Here the CDR3 DNA reads TGTGCCAGCAGTTCCTTGCCCGGCGACGAGCAGTACTTC.

This rearrangement joins TRBV4-1 to TRBJ2-1; D is uncertain. CDR3 length: 15 residues. The ends were cut back, 4 bases at V and 3 bases at J, with 13 bases in the middle. Germline values: CDR1 MGHRA, CDR2 YSYEKL. CDR3 residues: CASSLIGIFYNEQFF. The CDR3 nucleotides read TGCGCCAGCAGCCTAATAGGGATATTCTACAATGAGCAGTTCTTC.

The rearrangement uses TRBV20-1 and TRBJ1-6; TRBD1 might be the D (5 bases). Germline V gene sequence: CDR1 DFQATT, CDR2 SNEGSKA (reference sequence). This CDR3 has 15 residues. V was pared by 0 bases and J by 6 bases, with 12 bases between. The CDR3 is CSARDAGPGNSPLHF. CDR3 sequence (DNA): TGCAGTGCTAGAGATGCGGGGCCCGGTAATTCACCCCTCCACTTT.

This clonotype was recorded only once. The rearrangement uses TRBV6-1 and TRBJ2-5; maybe TRBD2 (6 bases). The CDR3 spans 14 residues. CDR1 MNHNS and CDR2 SASEGT come from the germline V gene. V lost 4 bases and J lost 11, with 20 bases in between. CDR3 sequence (DNA): TGTGCCAGCAGTGGGAGGGCAGGATCCAATGAGCAGTACTTC. Translation gives CASSGRAGSNEQYF.

As for this clonotype: One junction end disagrees with the germline gene, perhaps due to a read error. This sequence joins TRBV11-2 and TRBJ2-7; D assignment may be TRBD1 or TRBD2 (5 bases each). The CDR3 consists of 14 residues. CDR1 SGHAT and CDR2 FQNNGV come from the germline V gene. Written as DNA, the CDR3 is TGTGTCAGCAGCTTGGGGACGGCCACCTACGAGCAGTACTTC. As protein: CVSSLGTATYEQYF.

The CDR3 nucleotides are TGTGCCAGCAGTGAAGTAGGTGTCAGGAATAACAATCAGCCCCAGCATTTT. Protein sequence: CASSEVGVRNNNQPQHF. The V call is TRBV6-1, the J call TRBJ1-5; no reliable D call. Germline lookup yields CDR1 MNHNS and CDR2 SASEGT. V was pared by 1 base and J by 3 bases, with 16 bases between. The CDR3 consists of 17 residues.

This clonotype has a handful of counts. The chain uses TRBV11-2 and TRBJ1-4; D is possibly TRBD1 (5 bases). CDR1 is SGHAT and CDR2 is FQNNGV in the germline V gene. V was pared by 6 bases and J by 6 bases, with 17 bases between. There are 15 residues in the CDR3. CDR3 region: CASRRWGDRDEKLFF. Written as DNA, the CDR3 is TGTGCCAGCAGACGGTGGGGGGATAGGGATGAAAAACTGTTTTTT.

The chain recombines TRBV2 with TRBJ1-1, with TRBD1 as a possible D gene (6 bases). Per germline, CDR1 SNHLY and CDR2 FYNNEI. V was trimmed by 8 bases and J by 5 bases, leaving 12 bases between them. The CDR3 length is 12 residues. The CDR3 loop reads CASGGQRTEAFF. The CDR3 region has the DNA TGTGCCAGCGGAGGACAGAGGACTGAAGCTTTCTTT.

The rearrangement links TRBV7-9 to TRBJ2-3; TRBD1 might be the D (5 bases). Germline CDR1 SEHNR, CDR2 FQNEAQ (reference sequence). The CDR3 runs to 16 residues. Trimming pared 7 bases from V and 0 bases from J, leaving 17 bases between. CDR3: CASNPSQGKSTDTQYF. The DNA of the CDR3 is TGTGCCAGCAACCCTTCCCAGGGTAAAAGCACAGATACGCAGTATTTT.

The rearrangement links TRBV14 to TRBJ2-3, with 7 nucleotides matching TRBD2. CDR1 is SGHDN and CDR2 is FVKESK in the germline V gene. The CDR3 contains 19 residues. The V segment lost 0 bases and the J segment 0 bases; nucleotides outside the gene matches: 12. The CDR3 sequence is CASSQEWLERDRSTDTQYF. Written as DNA, the CDR3 is TGTGCCAGCAGCCAAGAATGGTTAGAGCGGGACCGAAGCACAGATACGCAGTATTTT.

In DNA form, the CDR3 reads TGTGCCAGCAGCTCTATTTGGACTAGCGGGGGCTACAATGAGCAGTTCTTC. Protein sequence: CASSSIWTSGGYNEQFF. J is TRBJ2-1 and V is TRBV11-1; 13 bases agree with TRBD2. Germline V gene lookup returns CDR1 SGHAT and CDR2 FQDESV (reference sequence). Losses at the gene ends were 4 bases for V and 3 bases for J; bases not matched to a gene: 6. This CDR3 is built from 17 residues.

The chain links TRBV4-1 to TRBJ2-7; D is possibly TRBD1 (8 bases). Germline CDR1 is MGHRA and CDR2 is YSYEKL. V was cut by 3 bases and J by 1 base, with 13 bases left in between. This CDR3 is built from 15 residues. CDR3 bases: TGCGCCAGCAGCCAGAAACAGGGGGGGTCCTACGAGCAGTACTTC. As protein: CASSQKQGGSYEQYF.

This clonotype turned up a few times. V usage is TRBV10-3 and J usage is TRBJ1-2; no definite D call. V shed 2 bases and J shed 5 bases, with 6 bases lying between them. The CDR3 is 12 residues long. The germline gives CDR1 ENHRY, CDR2 SYGVKD. In nucleotides, the CDR3 is TGTGCCATCAGTGAGCCCTTGTATGGCTACACCTTC. Encoded protein: CAISEPLYGYTF.

This clonotype came up a few times. For the CDR3, the DNA is TGCAGTGCTAGAGATAGGGACTCCTCCTACGAGCAGTACTTC. Translation: CSARDRDSSYEQYF. The chain carries TRBV20-1 and TRBJ2-7, with a possible D match to TRBD2 (6 bases). The CDR3 is made up of 14 amino acids. CDR1 DFQATT and CDR2 SNEGSKA come from the germline V gene (reference sequence). Trimming shortened V by 0 bases and J by 0 bases, and 9 bases separated the two germline ends.

This sequence joins TRBV6-5 and TRBJ2-7; tentative D call: TRBD1 (6 bases). The DNA end lines up better with TRBJ2-5; the J call may be wrong. The CDR3 has 17 residues. Germline V gives CDR1 MNHEY, CDR2 SVGAGI. The CDR3 reads CASSYSGSRGHGQTQYF. The CDR3 DNA reads TGTGCCAGCAGTTACTCAGGCAGCAGGGGACATGGACAGACCCAGTACTTC.

This clonotype appeared a few times. The J gene is TRBJ2-3, the V gene TRBV4-1, with no clear D. The CDR3 runs to 15 residues. V was trimmed by 4 bases and J by 5 bases, leaving 16 bases between them. Germline assignment: CDR1 MGHRA and CDR2 YSYEKL. As DNA, the CDR3 is TGCGCCAGCAGCCCTCCCCGGATAGTGGAAGATACGCAGTATTTT. Its translation is CASSPPRIVEDTQYF.

This clonotype was counted between two and nine times. The chain joins TRBV6-1 to TRBJ2-3; no clear D gene. Between the trimmed V and J ends, which lost 5 bases and 1 base, there was a span of 13 bases. Germline-derived CDR1 and CDR2 are MNHNS and SASEGT. The CDR3 totals 15 residues. CDR3 bases: TGTGCCAGCAGTCAGGCAGGAACTCGCACAGATACGCAGTATTTT. Its protein product is CASSQAGTRTDTQYF.

V is TRBV4-1 and J is TRBJ2-7, with D possibly matching TRBD1 (6 bases). With 3 bases removed from V and 2 bases from J, the gap between germline ends came to 11 bases. Germline V gene lookup returns CDR1 MGHRA and CDR2 YSYEKL. This CDR3 has 14 residues. The CDR3 DNA sequence: TGCGCCAGCAGCCAGCTGGACAGAACCTACGAGCAGTACTTC. Protein: CASSQLDRTYEQYF.

About this clonotype: At one end, the junction sequence differs from germline, possibly due to a read error. V gene TRBV14 combines with J gene TRBJ1-2, with D hard to call. The CDR3 is made up of 11 amino acids. Germline lookup yields CDR1 SGHDN and CDR2 FVKESK. This CDR3 reads CAISQESGYTF. CDR3 in DNA: TGTGCCATCAGCCAAGAAAGTGGCTACACCTTC.

This clonotype has just a few counts. The chain uses TRBV7-9 and TRBJ1-1; TRBD1 agrees at 7 bases. In germline, CDR1 is SEHNR, CDR2 FQNEAQ (reference sequence). V trimming: 6 bases; J trimming: 4 bases; junction bases outside the gene matches: 11. The CDR3 sequence is 15 residues long. The CDR3 region has the DNA TGTGCCAGCAGACTATCACAGGGGCCGGGCACTGAAGCTTTCTTT. Its protein product is CASRLSQGPGTEAFF.